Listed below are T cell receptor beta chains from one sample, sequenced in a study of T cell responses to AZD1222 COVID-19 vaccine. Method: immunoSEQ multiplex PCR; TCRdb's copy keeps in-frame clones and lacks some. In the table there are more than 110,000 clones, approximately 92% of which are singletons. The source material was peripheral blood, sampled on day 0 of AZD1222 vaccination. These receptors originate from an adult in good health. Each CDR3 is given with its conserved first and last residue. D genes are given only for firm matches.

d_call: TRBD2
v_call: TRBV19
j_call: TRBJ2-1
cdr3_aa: CASSPGLASSEQFF
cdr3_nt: TGTGCCAGTAGTCCGGGACTAGCTTCAAGTGAGCAGTTCTTC

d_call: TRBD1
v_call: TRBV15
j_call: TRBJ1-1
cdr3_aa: CATATGRNTEAFF
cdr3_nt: TGTGCCACCGCGACAGGGAGGAACACTGAAGCTTTCTTT

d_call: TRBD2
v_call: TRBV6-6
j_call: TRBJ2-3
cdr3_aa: CASSWTSASTDTQYF
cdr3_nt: TGTGCCAGCAGTTGGACTAGCGCTAGCACAGATACGCAGTATTTT

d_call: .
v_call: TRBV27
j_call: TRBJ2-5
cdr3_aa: CASSLSSSPLVAPLETQYF
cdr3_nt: TGTGCCAGCAGTTTATCGTCTAGTCCCCTGGTAGCCCCCCTCGAGACCCAGTACTTC

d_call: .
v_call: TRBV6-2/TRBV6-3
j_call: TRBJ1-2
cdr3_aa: CASSGRGNGYTF
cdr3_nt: TGTGCCAGCAGTGGCAGGGGAAATGGCTACACCTTC

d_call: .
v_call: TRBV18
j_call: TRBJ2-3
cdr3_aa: CASSGLGTDTQYF
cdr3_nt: TGTGCCAGCTCGGGACTCGGCACAGATACGCAGTATTTT

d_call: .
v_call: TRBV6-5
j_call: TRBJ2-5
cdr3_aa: CASSYFTGSETQYF
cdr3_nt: TGTGCCAGCAGTTATTTCACCGGGAGTGAGACCCAGTACTTC

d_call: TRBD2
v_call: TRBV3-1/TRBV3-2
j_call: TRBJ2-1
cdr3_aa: CASSQVGLAGVGEQFF
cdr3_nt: TGTGCCAGCAGCCAAGTCGGGCTAGCGGGAGTCGGGGAGCAGTTCTTC

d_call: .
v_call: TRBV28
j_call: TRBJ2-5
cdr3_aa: CASSAIRGQGTDVLETQYF
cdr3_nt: TGTGCCAGCAGTGCCATCCGGGGCCAGGGGACCGATGTGTTAGAGACCCAGTACTTC

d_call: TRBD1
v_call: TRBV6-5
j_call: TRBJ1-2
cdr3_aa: CASRRDRGDGYTF
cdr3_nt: TGTGCCAGCAGACGGGACAGGGGGGATGGCTACACCTTC

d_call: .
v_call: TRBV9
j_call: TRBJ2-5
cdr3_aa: CASSGGDGETQYF
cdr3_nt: TGTGCCAGCAGCGGTGGTGATGGGGAGACCCAGTACTTC

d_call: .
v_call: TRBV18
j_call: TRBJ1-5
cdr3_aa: CASSPSGGGQPQHF
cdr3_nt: TGTGCCAGCTCACCAAGTGGAGGGGGGCAGCCCCAGCATTTT